This note documents a single T cell receptor (beta chain) sequence. The data were obtained in a study of OX40 agonist ivuxolimab in advanced cancers. Measured with immunoSEQ multiplex PCR; TCRdb has only the in-frame clones, and not every one. The table lists some 89,000 clones, about 81% of them singletons, with under 2% in the top ten. CDR1 and CDR2 (germline): GTSNPN, SVGIG (reference sequence). The CDR3 length is 13 residues. Trimming pared 2 bases from V and 4 bases from J, leaving 11 bases between. The material sequenced was CD4+ or CD8+ T cells sorted from blood, taken in a trial of the OX40 agonist ivuxolimab. The V and J genes are TRBV30 and TRBJ1-2; D unclear. The source is an adult with an advanced solid tumor such as melanoma, head and neck, liver or kidney cancer. In nucleotides, the CDR3 is TGTGCCTGGAGTAGGAACAGACTCTATGGCTACACCTTC. Amino acids: CAWSRNRLYGYTF.